Below are 13 T cell receptor beta chains sequenced from a single sample in a study of tumor-infiltrating lymphocytes in primary liver carcinoma. The study co-extracted DNA and RNA from around 20-30 mg of unsorted bulk tissue. The investigators made TCR beta cDNA from about 500 ng total RNA, using a constant-region primer. Slightly modified ARM-PCR served as the procedure for the TCR beta libraries. These libraries came from three rounds of nested multiplex PCR. A C-beta reverse primer and TRBV1-TRBV30 forward primers served in each of the first two PCR rounds, at approximately 10 cycles apiece. TCRdb independently ran MiXCR on the multiplex PCR reads; one entry per CDR3 protein. The table includes about 21,000 distinct CDR3 sequences, roughly 70% detected once. Material: liver tumor tissue from sampling region 1. Subset denoted: tumor region T1, superior pole. Receptors were obtained from a man aged 35-49 years with primary liver carcinoma and hepatitis B virus infection.

On this clonotype itself: The junction departs from the called germline gene at one end, perhaps through a read error. The chain combines TRBV11-1 with TRBJ2-2; D is unclear. Germline lookup yields CDR1 SGHAT and CDR2 FQDESV (reference sequence). The CDR3 is 17 residues long. The CDR3 protein is CASSARPFLVNIGELFF. The CDR3 DNA is TGTGCCAGCAGCGCCCGGCCATTCCTAGTTAACATCGGGGAGCTGTTTTTT.

Of note for this clonotype: Compared with germline, one end of the junction differs, possibly owing to a read error. The J gene is TRBJ2-3, the V gene TRBV30; D gene uncertain. Germline CDR1 is GTSNPN and CDR2 is SVGIG (reference sequence). The CDR3 consists of 14 residues. The CDR3 is CDWSVSRVMDTQYF. The CDR3 region has the DNA TGTGACTGGAGTGTGTCCCGGGTGATGGATACGCAGTATTTT.

This sequence joins TRBV9 and TRBJ2-2, with TRBD1 matching 7 bases. This CDR3 is 16 amino acids long. Germline assignment: CDR1 SGDLS and CDR2 YYNGEE. Trimming at V came to 4 bases and at J to 4 bases, leaving 10 bases not matched to a gene. The chain's CDR3 is CASSIGQGDGTGELFF. The CDR3 DNA reads as TGTGCCAGCAGCATAGGGCAGGGGGATGGCACCGGGGAGCTGTTTTTT. The complete variable domain, with remaining parts taken from reference TRBV9 and TRBJ2-2, reads DSGVTQTPKHLITATGQRVTLRCSPRSGDLSVYWYQQSLDQGLQFLIQYYNGEERAKGNILERFSAQQFPDLHSELNLSSLELGDSALYFCASSIGQGDGTGELFFGEGSRLTVL.

Concerning this clonotype itself: Since no conserved phenylalanine or tryptophan closes the CDR3, a read error is the likely cause. The rearrangement joins TRBV4-1 to TRBJ2-2, with a possible D match to TRBD1 (5 bases). CDR1 and CDR2 (germline): MGHRA, YSYEKL. Trimming stripped 7 bases from V and 5 bases from J, with 20 bases between. There are 16 residues in the CDR3. The CDR3 DNA reads TGCGCCAGCAACGATATGGACATGGGGTTAACCGGGGAGCTGTTTTTG. This gives the protein CASNDMDMGLTGELFL.

Concerning this clonotype itself: Compared with germline, one end of the junction differs, possibly owing to a read error. The V and J genes are TRBV6-5 and TRBJ2-3, with TRBD2 matching 7 bases. This CDR3 has 17 residues. Germline V gene sequence: CDR1 MNHEY, CDR2 SVGAGI. The CDR3 is CAGYEQDGRKETDTEYF. CDR3 DNA sequence: TGTGCCGGCTACGAACAGGACGGGAGGAAGGAGACAGATACGGAGTATTTT.

Comment on this clonotype: As the CDR3 is not closed by the conserved phenylalanine or tryptophan, this likely results from a read error. The V gene is TRBV7-9, the J gene TRBJ1-2; no clear D. This CDR3 is 16 amino acids long. The germline gives CDR1 SEHNR, CDR2 FQNEAQ (reference sequence). CDR3 coding DNA: TGTGACAGCAGCCCCGAGGGCAGGCTGTCCCAGTATGGTTACACCCTC. This encodes CDSSPEGRLSQYGYTL.

The sample holds a few counts of this clonotype. Since no conserved phenylalanine or tryptophan closes the CDR3, a read error is the likely cause. The DNA is left out, because the CDR3 cannot be placed on it with certainty; the CDR3 is given as TCRdb lists it. The chain couples TRBV5-1 to TRBJ2-3; TRBD1, the table's D call, was not compared with the DNA. The V gene's germline CDR1 is SGHRS and CDR2 YFSETQ. The CDR3 has 16 amino acids, counting both end residues. CDR3 loop: CASSLGAGDWGDTQYL.

This clonotype rates as medium-sized (0.01 to 0.1%). The V and J genes are TRBV6-5 and TRBJ1-5; no definite D call. V lost 2 bases, J lost 4 bases, and 6 bases lay in between. Germline V gene sequence: CDR1 MNHEY, CDR2 SVGAGI. The CDR3 is made up of 13 amino acids. The CDR3 spells CASSYGRNQPQHF. CDR3 nucleotide sequence: TGTGCCAGCAGTTACGGGAGGAATCAGCCCCAGCATTTT.

The chain joins TRBV7-9 to TRBJ2-1; D is unresolved. CDR3 size: 11 residues. Germline V gene lookup returns CDR1 SEHNR and CDR2 FQNEAQ (reference sequence). V was clipped by 3 bases and J by 12 bases, with 9 bases between them. CDR3 in DNA: TGTGCCAGCAGCTTTCTTGGTTGGCAGTTCTTC. Translation: CASSFLGWQFF.

This clonotype was detected ten times or more. V usage is TRBV12-5 and J usage is TRBJ2-7; D may be TRBD2 (5 bases). The germline gives CDR1 LGHNT, CDR2 FRNRAP. V lost 8 bases to trimming and J lost 6 bases, with 11 bases between them. This CDR3 spans 11 amino acids. The chain's CDR3 is CASPPGSEQYF. CDR3 coding DNA: TGTGCTAGTCCCCCGGGGTCCGAGCAGTACTTC. The variable domain in full, with the rest retrieved from reference TRBV12-5 and TRBJ2-7, is DARVTQTPRHKVTEMGQEVTMRCQPILGHNTVFWYRQTMMQGLELLAYFRNRAPLDDSGMPKDRFSAEMPDATLATLKIQPSEPRDSAVYFCASPPGSEQYFGPGTRLTVT.

Regarding this clonotype: The CDR3 carries no conserved terminal phenylalanine or tryptophan, so it likely arises from a read error. The V call is TRBV11-2, the J call TRBJ2-5, with 8 bases that match TRBD1. The CDR3 runs 16 residues. CDR1 is SGHAT and CDR2 is FQNNGV in the germline V gene. Trimming took 2 bases from V and 5 from J; bases not matched to a gene: 10. CDR3 bases: TGTGCCAGCAGCTTAACAGCAGGGGGCCCAGGGGAGACCCAGTACTTA. Its protein product is CASSLTAGGPGETQYL.

On this clonotype itself: Given the absence of the conserved phenylalanine or tryptophan at the CDR3 end, a read error is likely. This chain uses TRBV11-3 with TRBJ2-7, with unresolved D. The germline CDR1 and CDR2 sequences are SGHNT and YENEEA. Trimming shortened V by 11 bases and J by 4 bases, and 15 bases separated the two germline ends. CDR3 size: 12 residues. This CDR3 reads CADQRLTYEQYS. CDR3 bases: TGTGCCGACCAACGGTTGACATACGAGCAGTACTCC.

This clonotype was counted between two and nine times. Since a much larger clone is just one base distant, this may be a read error. This sequence joins TRBV28 and TRBJ2-7; D might be TRBD2 (5 bases). This CDR3 comprises 11 residues. Trimming pared 6 bases from V and 3 bases from J, leaving 6 bases between. Germline V gene lookup returns CDR1 MDHEN and CDR2 SYDVKM. The chain's CDR3 is CASSGIYEQYF. In DNA form, the CDR3 reads TGTGCCAGCAGCGGGATCTACGAGCAGTACTTC.